This paragraph covers one TCR beta chain sequence. What it recognizes is unknown. A second PCR, run for about 7 to 11 cycles, used a sample-barcoded 5' primer plus a J-beta primer mix. Individual samples furnished no less than 2.5 million CDR3-containing paired-end reads apiece. TCRdb analysed the 5' RACE reads with MiXCR anew, one entry per CDR3 protein. The table includes 1.5 million to 2 million distinct CDR3 sequences, roughly 52% detected once. These data come from a study of blood T cells in healthy people across ages. The CDR3 has 16 residues. Germline V gene data show CDR1 as SGHTA and CDR2 as FQGNSA. V lost 5 bases and J 2 bases, leaving 18 bases between the germline ends. Findings and limits, study-wide: Older individuals had lower TCR beta diversity per million T cells (the decline was roughly linear). Aged donors had fewer naive CD4+ cells and lower diversity than long-lived donors.

The sequence came from a woman aged 40 to 50 in good health. Sequenced material: blood. The chain joins TRBV7-2 to TRBJ1-2; weak D call: TRBD1 (6 bases). CDR3 sequence (DNA): TGTGCCAGCAGCGTGCGCGGGGGCCCAACGAACTATGGCTACACCTTC. Amino acid sequence: CASSVRGGPTNYGYTF.